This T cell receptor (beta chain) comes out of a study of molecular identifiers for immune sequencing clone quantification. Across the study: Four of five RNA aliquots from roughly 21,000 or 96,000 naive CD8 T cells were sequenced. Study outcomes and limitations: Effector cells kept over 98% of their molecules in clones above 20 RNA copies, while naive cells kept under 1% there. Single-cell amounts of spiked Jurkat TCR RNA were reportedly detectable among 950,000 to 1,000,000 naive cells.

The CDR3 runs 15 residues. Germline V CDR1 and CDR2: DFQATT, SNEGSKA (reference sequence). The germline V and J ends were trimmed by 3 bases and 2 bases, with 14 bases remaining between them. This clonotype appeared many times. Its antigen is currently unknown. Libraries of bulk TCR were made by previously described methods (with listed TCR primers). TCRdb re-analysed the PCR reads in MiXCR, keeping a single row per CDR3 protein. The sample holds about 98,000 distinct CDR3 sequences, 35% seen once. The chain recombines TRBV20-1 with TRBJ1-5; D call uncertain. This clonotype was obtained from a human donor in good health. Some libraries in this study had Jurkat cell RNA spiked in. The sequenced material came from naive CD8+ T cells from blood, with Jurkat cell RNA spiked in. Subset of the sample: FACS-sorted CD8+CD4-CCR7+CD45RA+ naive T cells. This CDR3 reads CSASSGSWGNQPQHF. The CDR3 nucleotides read TGCAGTGCTAGTTCCGGAAGTTGGGGCAATCAGCCCCAGCATTTT.